The subject of this entry is one T cell receptor beta chain. The data derive from a study of blood T cell repertoires in COVID-19. Study summary: The study drew acute and convalescent COVID-19 samples from the United States, Italy and Spain.

The table came from immunoSEQ multiplex PCR; TCRdb's copy has only in-frame clones and leaves some out. The repertoire consists of approximately 63,000 clones, with around 87% occurring once and the leading ten covering about 20%. Seattle patient enrollment occurred during active infection, with longitudinal follow-up thereafter. This CDR3 spans 14 amino acids. The V gene's germline CDR1 is KGHSH and CDR2 LQKENI. The ends lost 3 bases at V and 1 base at J; junction bases unmatched: 1. Sequenced material: peripheral blood. The chain couples TRBV18 to TRBJ2-5; TRBD1 aligns across 8 bases. This TCR was recovered from a woman aged 55-70 years with COVID-19, enrolled during active disease. In DNA form, the CDR3 reads TGTGCCAGCTCACCCGGGACAGGCCAAGAGACCCAGTACTTC. It is translated as CASSPGTGQETQYF. Full variable domain (remainder filled in from reference TRBV18 and TRBJ2-5): NAGVMQNPRHLVRRRGQEARLRCSPMKGHSHVYWYRQLPEEGLKFMVYLQKENIIDESGMPKERFSAEFPKEGPSILRIQQVVRGDSAAYFCASSPGTGQETQYFGPGTRLLVL.